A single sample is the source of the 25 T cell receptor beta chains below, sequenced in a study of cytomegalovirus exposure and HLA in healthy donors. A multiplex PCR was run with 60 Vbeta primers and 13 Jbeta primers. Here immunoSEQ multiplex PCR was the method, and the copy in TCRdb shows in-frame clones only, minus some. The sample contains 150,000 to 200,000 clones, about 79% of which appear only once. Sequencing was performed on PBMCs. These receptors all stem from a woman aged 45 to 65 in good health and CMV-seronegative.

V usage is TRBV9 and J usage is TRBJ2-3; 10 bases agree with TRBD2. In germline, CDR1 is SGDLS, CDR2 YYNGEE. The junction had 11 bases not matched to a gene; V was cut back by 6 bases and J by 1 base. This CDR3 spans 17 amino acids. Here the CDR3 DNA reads TGTGCCAGCACCCTCCGAGCCACTAGCGGGGGCACAGATACGCAGTATTTT. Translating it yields CASTLRATSGGTDTQYF. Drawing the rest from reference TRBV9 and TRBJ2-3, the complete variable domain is DSGVTQTPKHLITATGQRVTLRCSPRSGDLSVYWYQQSLDQGLQFLIQYYNGEERAKGNILERFSAQQFPDLHSELNLSSLELGDSALYFCASTLRATSGGTDTQYFGPGTRLTVL.

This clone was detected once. The CDR3 nucleotides are TGTGCCAGCAGTGTAGACAGGGTTGTCGATGAGCAGTTCTTC. This codes for CASSVDRVVDEQFF. This chain connects TRBV27 to TRBJ2-1; 7 bases agree with TRBD1. The germline CDR1 and CDR2 sequences are MNHEY and SMNVEV (reference sequence). The J segment lost 8 bases and the V segment lost 5 bases, leaving 9 bases of the junction unmatched. CDR3 length: 14 residues.

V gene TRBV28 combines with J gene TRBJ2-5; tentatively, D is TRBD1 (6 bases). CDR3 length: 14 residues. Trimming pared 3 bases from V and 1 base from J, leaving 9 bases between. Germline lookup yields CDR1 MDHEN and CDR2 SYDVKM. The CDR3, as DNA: TGTGCCAGCAGTTTCCAGGGGAGCCAAGAGACCCAGTACTTC. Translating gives CASSFQGSQETQYF.

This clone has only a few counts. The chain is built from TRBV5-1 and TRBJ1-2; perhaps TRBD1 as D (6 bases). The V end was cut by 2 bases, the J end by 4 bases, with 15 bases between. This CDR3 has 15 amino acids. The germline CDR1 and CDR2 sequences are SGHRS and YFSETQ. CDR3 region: CASSFFSRDTYGYTF. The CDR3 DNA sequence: TGCGCCAGCAGCTTCTTCAGTCGGGACACCTATGGCTACACCTTC.

The chain's CDR3 is CASSQEGEFSGGVYPRYF. The CDR3, as DNA: TGTGCCAGCAGCCAAGAAGGTGAATTTAGCGGGGGGGTATACCCAAGGTACTTC. V usage is TRBV4-2 and J usage is TRBJ2-5, with TRBD2 matching 11 bases. CDR1 LGHNA and CDR2 YNFKEQ come from the germline V gene. This CDR3 is built from 18 residues. Trimming at V came to 0 bases and at J to 13 bases, leaving 19 bases not matched to a gene.

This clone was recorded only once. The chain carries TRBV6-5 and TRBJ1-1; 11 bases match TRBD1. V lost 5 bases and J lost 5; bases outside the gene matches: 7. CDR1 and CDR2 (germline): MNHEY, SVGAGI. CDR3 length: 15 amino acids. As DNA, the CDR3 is TGTGCCAGCAGTGGAAGGACAGGGGGCAAAACTGAAGCTTTCTTT. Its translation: CASSGRTGGKTEAFF.

The CDR3 bases are TGTGCCAGCAGCTTAACCGGTACTCACGAGCAGTACTTC. This sequence encodes CASSLTGTHEQYF. This chain joins TRBV11-3 and TRBJ2-7, with no clear D. Per the germline V gene, CDR1 is SGHNT and CDR2 is YENEEA. V was shortened by 2 bases and J by 5 bases, with 10 bases between the two germline ends. The CDR3 sequence is 13 residues long.

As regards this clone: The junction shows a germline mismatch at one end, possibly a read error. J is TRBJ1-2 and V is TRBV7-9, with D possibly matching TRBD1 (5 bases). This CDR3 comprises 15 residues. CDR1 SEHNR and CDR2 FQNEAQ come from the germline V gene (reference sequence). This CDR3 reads CSSSYGRGDNYGYTF. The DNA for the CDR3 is TGTTCCAGCAGCTACGGACGGGGGGATAACTATGGCTACACCTTC.

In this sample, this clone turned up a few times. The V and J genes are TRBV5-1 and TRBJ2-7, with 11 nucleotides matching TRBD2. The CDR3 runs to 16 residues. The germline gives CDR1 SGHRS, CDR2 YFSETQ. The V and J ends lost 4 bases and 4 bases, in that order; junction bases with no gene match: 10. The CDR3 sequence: CASSRERTSGFYEQYF. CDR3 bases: TGCGCCAGCAGCCGTGAGAGGACTAGCGGGTTTTACGAGCAGTACTTC.

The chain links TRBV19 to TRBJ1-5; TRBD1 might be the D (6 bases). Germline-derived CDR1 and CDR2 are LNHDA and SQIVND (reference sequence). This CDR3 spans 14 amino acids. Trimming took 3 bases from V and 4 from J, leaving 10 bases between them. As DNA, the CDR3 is TGTGCCAGTAGTATGTCAGGGGTGAATCAGCCCCAGCATTTT. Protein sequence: CASSMSGVNQPQHF.

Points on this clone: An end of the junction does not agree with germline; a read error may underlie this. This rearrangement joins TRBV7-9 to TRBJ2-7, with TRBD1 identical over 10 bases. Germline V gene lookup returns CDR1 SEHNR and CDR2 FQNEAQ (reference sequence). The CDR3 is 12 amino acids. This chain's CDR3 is CSSSRTGGFEYF. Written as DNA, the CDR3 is TGTTCCAGCAGCCGGACAGGGGGGTTTGAGTACTTC.

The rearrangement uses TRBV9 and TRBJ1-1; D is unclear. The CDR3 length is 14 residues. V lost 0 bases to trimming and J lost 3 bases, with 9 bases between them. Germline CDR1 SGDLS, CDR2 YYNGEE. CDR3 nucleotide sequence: TGTGCCAGCAGCGTAGCTGGGGAGGACACTGAAGCTTTCTTT. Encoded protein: CASSVAGEDTEAFF. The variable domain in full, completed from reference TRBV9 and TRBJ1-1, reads DSGVTQTPKHLITATGQRVTLRCSPRSGDLSVYWYQQSLDQGLQFLIQYYNGEERAKGNILERFSAQQFPDLHSELNLSSLELGDSALYFCASSVAGEDTEAFFGQGTRLTVV.

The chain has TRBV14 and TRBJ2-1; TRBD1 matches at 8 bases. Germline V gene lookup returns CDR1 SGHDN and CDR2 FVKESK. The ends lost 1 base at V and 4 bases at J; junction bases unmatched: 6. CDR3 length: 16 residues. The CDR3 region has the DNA TGTGCCAGCAGCCAAGGACAGGGGCCTGGTTACAATGAGCAGTTCTTC. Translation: CASSQGQGPGYNEQFF.

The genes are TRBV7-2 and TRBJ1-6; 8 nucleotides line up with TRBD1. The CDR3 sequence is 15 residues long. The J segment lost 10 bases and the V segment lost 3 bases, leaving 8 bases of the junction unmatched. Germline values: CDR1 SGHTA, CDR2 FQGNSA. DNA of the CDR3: TGTGCCAGCAGCTTCCGGACAGGGAATGAATCACCCCTCCACTTT. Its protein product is CASSFRTGNESPLHF.

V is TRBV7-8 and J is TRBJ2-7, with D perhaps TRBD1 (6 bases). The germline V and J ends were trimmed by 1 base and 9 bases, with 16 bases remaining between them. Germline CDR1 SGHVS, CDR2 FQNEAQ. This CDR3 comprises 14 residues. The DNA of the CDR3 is TGTGCCAGCAGCTTAGAGGACAGTCGCCCTAGGCAGTACTTC. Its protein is CASSLEDSRPRQYF.

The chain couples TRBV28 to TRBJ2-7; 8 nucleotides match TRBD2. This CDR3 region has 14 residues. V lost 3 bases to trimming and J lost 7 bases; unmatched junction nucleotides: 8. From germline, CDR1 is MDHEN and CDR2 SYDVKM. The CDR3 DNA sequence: TGTGCCAGCAGTTTTGGGACTAGAGTCGAGGAGCAGTACTTC. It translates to CASSFGTRVEEQYF.

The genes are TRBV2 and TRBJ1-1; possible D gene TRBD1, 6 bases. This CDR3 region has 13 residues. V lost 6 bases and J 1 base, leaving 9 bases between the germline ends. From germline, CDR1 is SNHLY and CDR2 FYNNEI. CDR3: CASRNRENTEAFF. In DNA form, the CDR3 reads TGTGCCAGCAGGAACAGGGAGAACACTGAAGCTTTCTTT.

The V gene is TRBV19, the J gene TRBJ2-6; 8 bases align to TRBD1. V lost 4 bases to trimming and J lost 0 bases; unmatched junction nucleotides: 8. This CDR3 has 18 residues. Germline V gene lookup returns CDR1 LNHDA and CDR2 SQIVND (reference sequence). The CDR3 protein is CASSRGQARSSGANVLTF. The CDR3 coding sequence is TGTGCCAGTAGTAGGGGACAGGCTCGGAGCTCTGGGGCCAACGTCCTGACTTTC.

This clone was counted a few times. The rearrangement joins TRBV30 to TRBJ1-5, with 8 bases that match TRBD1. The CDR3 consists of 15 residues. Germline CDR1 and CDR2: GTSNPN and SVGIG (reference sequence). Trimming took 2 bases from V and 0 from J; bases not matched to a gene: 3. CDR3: CAWSRGTGSNQPQHF. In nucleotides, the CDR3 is TGTGCCTGGAGTAGAGGGACAGGTAGCAATCAGCCCCAGCATTTT.

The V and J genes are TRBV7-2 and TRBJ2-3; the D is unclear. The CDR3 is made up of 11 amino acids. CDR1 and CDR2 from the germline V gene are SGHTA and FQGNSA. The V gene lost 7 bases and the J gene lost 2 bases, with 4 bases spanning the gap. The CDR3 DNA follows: TGTGCCAGCACCAACACAGATACGCAGTATTTT. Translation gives CASTNTDTQYF.

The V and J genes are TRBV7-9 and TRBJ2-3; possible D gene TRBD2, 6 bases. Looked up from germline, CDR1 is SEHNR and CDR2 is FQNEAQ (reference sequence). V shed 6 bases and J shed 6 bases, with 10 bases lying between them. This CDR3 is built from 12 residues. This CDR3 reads CASSSTSDTQYF. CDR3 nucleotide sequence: TGTGCCAGCAGTTCTACTAGCGATACGCAGTATTTT.

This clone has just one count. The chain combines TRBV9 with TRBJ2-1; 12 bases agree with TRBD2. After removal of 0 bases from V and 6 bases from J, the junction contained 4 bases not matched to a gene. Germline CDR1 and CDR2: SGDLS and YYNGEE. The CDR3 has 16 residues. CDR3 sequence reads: CASSVVTGLAGNEQFF. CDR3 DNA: TGTGCCAGCAGCGTAGTAACGGGACTAGCGGGCAATGAGCAGTTCTTC.

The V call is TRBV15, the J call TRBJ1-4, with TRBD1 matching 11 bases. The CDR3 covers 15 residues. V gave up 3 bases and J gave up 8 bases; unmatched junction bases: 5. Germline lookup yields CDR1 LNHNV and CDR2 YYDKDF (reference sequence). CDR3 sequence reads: CATSRDRGRGEKLFF. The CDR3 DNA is TGTGCCACCAGCAGGGACAGGGGGCGAGGGGAAAAACTGTTTTTT.

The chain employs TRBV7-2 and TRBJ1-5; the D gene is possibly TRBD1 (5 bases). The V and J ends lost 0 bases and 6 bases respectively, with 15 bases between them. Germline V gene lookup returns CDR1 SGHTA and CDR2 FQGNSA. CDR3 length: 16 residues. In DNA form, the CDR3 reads TGTGCCAGCAGCTTAGCGGGACGGAGGGATGGTCAGCCCCAGCATTTT. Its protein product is CASSLAGRRDGQPQHF.

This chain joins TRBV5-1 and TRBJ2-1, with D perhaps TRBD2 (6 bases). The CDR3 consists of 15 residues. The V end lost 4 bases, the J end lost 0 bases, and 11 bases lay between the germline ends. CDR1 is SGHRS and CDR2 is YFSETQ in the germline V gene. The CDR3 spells CASSVSGSSYNEQFF. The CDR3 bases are TGCGCCAGCAGCGTTAGCGGTAGCTCCTACAATGAGCAGTTCTTC.